A single sample gave rise to the 16 T cell receptor beta chains below, sequenced in a study of pediatric ulcerative colitis. The rectum was sampled with one to two pinch biopsies at colonoscopy. The assay was immunoSEQ multiplex PCR, and TCRdb's table has in-frame clones only and misses some. The top ten clones hold approximately 4% of a sample with 10,000 to 13,000 clones, roughly 82% of them seen once. Sequencing was done on a sample of gut tissue. These receptors originate from a girl aged 10 to 17 who was a control in a study of pediatric ulcerative colitis.

V is TRBV5-1 and J is TRBJ2-1, with a tentative D call TRBD2 (7 bases). Germline assignment: CDR1 SGHRS and CDR2 YFSETQ. CDR3 length: 13 residues. Between the trimmed V and J ends, which lost 3 bases and 9 bases, there was a span of 13 bases. The CDR3: CASSWDGGPEQFF. DNA for the CDR3: TGCGCCAGCAGCTGGGACGGGGGGCCTGAGCAGTTCTTC.

The rearrangement uses TRBV18 and TRBJ2-4; 10 nucleotides align to TRBD1. V shed 5 bases, J shed 2 bases, and the junction held 6 bases outside the gene matches. Germline CDR1 reads KGHSH; CDR2 reads LQKENI. The CDR3 runs 16 residues. The DNA of the CDR3 is TGTGCCAGCTCAAGGGACAGGGGCTTCACCAAAAACATTCAGTACTTC. This sequence encodes CASSRDRGFTKNIQYF. The full variable domain, in which reference TRBV18 and TRBJ2-4 provide the parts outside the CDR3, is NAGVMQNPRHLVRRRGQEARLRCSPMKGHSHVYWYRQLPEEGLKFMVYLQKENIIDESGMPKERFSAEFPKEGPSILRIQQVVRGDSAAYFCASSRDRGFTKNIQYFGAGTRLSVL.

The gene calls are TRBV5-1 and TRBJ2-7, with D unclear. V gave up 0 bases and J gave up 3 bases, with 10 bases separating them. This CDR3 comprises 14 residues. The germline V gene has CDR1 SGHRS and CDR2 YFSETQ. The CDR3 coding sequence is TGCGCCAGCAGCTTGGTTGCGCAAGACTACGAGCAGTACTTC. This sequence encodes CASSLVAQDYEQYF.

In this sample, this clone turned up once. The chain employs TRBV6-5 and TRBJ2-1; 8 bases map to TRBD2. CDR1 is MNHEY, CDR2 SVGAGI, per germline. The CDR3 contains 14 residues. V dropped 2 bases and J dropped 7; count of bases not matched to a gene: 4. The CDR3 spells CASSYTGGMNEQFF. The DNA for the CDR3 is TGTGCCAGCAGTTACACGGGGGGGATGAATGAGCAGTTCTTC.

The chain recombines TRBV19 with TRBJ2-7; 8 bases are a match to TRBD1. Germline assignment: CDR1 LNHDA and CDR2 SQIVND (reference sequence). CDR3 length equals 15 residues. J gave up 6 bases and V 6 bases, and 13 bases lay outside the gene matches. CDR3 DNA: TGTGCCAGTAGACAGGGGGGACTTAGCACCTCCGAGCAGTACTTC. This gives the protein CASRQGGLSTSEQYF. The full variable domain, its missing parts supplied by reference TRBV19 and TRBJ2-7, is DGGITQSPKYLFRKEGQNVTLSCEQNLNHDAMYWYRQDPGQGLRLIYYSQIVNDFQKGDIAEGYSVSREKKESFPLTVTSAQKNPTAFYLCASRQGGLSTSEQYFGPGTRLTVT.

The V gene is TRBV6-6, the J gene TRBJ2-2; possible D gene TRBD1, 5 bases. The CDR3 runs 16 residues. V was shortened by 3 bases and J by 6 bases, with 17 bases between the two germline ends. Germline CDR1 MNHNY, CDR2 SVGAGI (reference sequence). This CDR3 reads CASSYGPKQGAGELFF. CDR3 sequence (DNA): TGTGCCAGCAGTTATGGCCCCAAGCAGGGCGCCGGGGAGCTGTTTTTT.

The rearrangement links TRBV7-8 to TRBJ2-3, with D perhaps matching TRBD1 or TRBD2 (5 bases each). Trimming stripped 5 bases from V and 6 bases from J, with 9 bases between. Looked up from germline, CDR1 is SGHVS and CDR2 is FQNEAQ. The CDR3 has 12 amino acids. CDR3 sequence reads: CASSQGTDTQYF. The CDR3 DNA reads TGTGCCAGCAGCCAAGGGACGGATACGCAGTATTTT.

The rearrangement links TRBV2 to TRBJ1-1, with D uncertain. CDR3 size: 14 residues. The germline gives CDR1 SNHLY, CDR2 FYNNEI. Trimming left V 3 bases short and J 11 bases short, with 19 bases between. The CDR3 DNA is TGTGCCAGCAGTGAGCGGAGGGTATCCATCGGGGCTTTCTTT. Translation: CASSERRVSIGAFF.

A few counts support this clone. The chain recombines TRBV4-2 with TRBJ2-6; 10 bases line up with TRBD1. The CDR3 has 17 amino acids. Germline assignment: CDR1 LGHNA and CDR2 YNFKEQ. V shed 0 bases, J shed 4 bases, and the junction held 3 bases outside the gene matches. CDR3 sequence: CASSQEGQGTGANVLTF. The CDR3 DNA reads as TGTGCCAGCAGCCAAGAGGGACAGGGGACGGGGGCCAACGTCCTGACTTTC.

The chain has TRBV5-4 and TRBJ2-7; 7 bases match TRBD2. Germline assignment: CDR1 SGHNT and CDR2 YYREEE (reference sequence). J lost 1 base, V lost 4 bases, and 8 bases had no gene match. CDR3 length: 15 residues. In DNA, the CDR3 is TGTGCCAGCAGCCCCGGGGGAGGGTTGTCCTACGAGCAGTACTTC. It specifies CASSPGGGLSYEQYF.

V is TRBV28 and J is TRBJ1-5, with TRBD1 identical over 7 bases. This CDR3 has 18 amino acids. V lost 2 bases and J lost 0; bases outside the gene matches: 10. The germline V gene encodes CDR1 MDHEN and CDR2 SYDVKM. The CDR3 DNA is TGTGCCAGCAGTTTAGAGGCGTGGGACAGACGTAGCAATCAGCCCCAGCATTTT. It codes for CASSLEAWDRRSNQPQHF.

The gene calls are TRBV19 and TRBJ1-5, with D possibly being TRBD1 (5 bases). The CDR3 sequence is 14 residues long. CDR1 LNHDA and CDR2 SQIVND come from the germline V gene (reference sequence). The V end was cut by 3 bases, the J end by 6 bases, with 12 bases between. The CDR3 region has the DNA TGTGCCAGTAGTATTACAGGAGAGGGTCAGCCCCAGCATTTT. Protein sequence: CASSITGEGQPQHF.

The chain employs TRBV6-1 and TRBJ1-5, with D perhaps matching TRBD1 (5 bases). Germline CDR1 and CDR2: MNHNS and SASEGT. The CDR3 is 14 residues long. The V end was cut by 5 bases, the J end by 5 bases, with 13 bases between. CDR3: CASSSRAHHQPQHF. The CDR3, as DNA: TGTGCCAGCAGTTCCAGGGCGCACCATCAGCCCCAGCATTTT.

This sequence joins TRBV27 and TRBJ2-6; possible D gene TRBD2, 6 bases. The V gene's germline CDR1 is MNHEY and CDR2 SMNVEV (reference sequence). V dropped 4 bases and J dropped 0 bases, with 7 bases sitting between them. This CDR3 has 15 amino acids. The CDR3 loop reads CASSSGGSGANVLTF. DNA for the CDR3: TGTGCCAGCAGTTCCGGGGGCTCTGGGGCCAACGTCCTGACTTTC. Full variable domain (outside the CDR3, taken from reference TRBV27 and TRBJ2-6): EAQVTQNPRYLITVTGKKLTVTCSQNMNHEYMSWYRQDPGLGLRQIYYSMNVEVTDKGDVPEGYKVSRKEKRNFPLILESPSPNQTSLYFCASSSGGSGANVLTFGAGSRLTVL.

The V and J genes are TRBV18 and TRBJ1-1; D is undetermined. The CDR3 extends over 15 amino acids. Trimming removed 0 bases from V and 5 bases from J, with 13 bases in between. Per the germline V gene, CDR1 is KGHSH and CDR2 is LQKENI. The CDR3 DNA follows: TGTGCCAGCTCACCACCCGACGGCTATCGAACTGAAGCTTTCTTT. It translates to CASSPPDGYRTEAFF.

The table lists this clone with a few counts. The V and J genes are TRBV5-1 and TRBJ2-5; D unclear. The V end was cut by 2 bases, the J end by 5 bases, with 10 bases between. CDR1 and CDR2 from the germline V gene are SGHRS and YFSETQ. The CDR3 is 13 residues long. The CDR3 nucleotides are TGCGCCAGCAGCTTCGGGCAGAGGGAGACCCAGTACTTC. Amino acid sequence: CASSFGQRETQYF.